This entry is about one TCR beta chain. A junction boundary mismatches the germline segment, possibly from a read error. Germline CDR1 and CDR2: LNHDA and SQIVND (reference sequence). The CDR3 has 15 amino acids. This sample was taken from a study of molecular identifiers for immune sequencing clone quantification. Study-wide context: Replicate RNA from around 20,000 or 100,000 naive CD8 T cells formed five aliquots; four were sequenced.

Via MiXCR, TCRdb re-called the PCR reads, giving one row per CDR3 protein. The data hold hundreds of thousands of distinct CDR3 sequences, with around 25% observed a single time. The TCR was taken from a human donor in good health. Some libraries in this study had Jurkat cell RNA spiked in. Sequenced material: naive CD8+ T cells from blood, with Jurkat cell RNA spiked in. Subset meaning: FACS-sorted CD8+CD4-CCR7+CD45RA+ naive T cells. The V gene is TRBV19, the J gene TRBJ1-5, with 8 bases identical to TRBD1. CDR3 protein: CASSIGDRGSQPPPF. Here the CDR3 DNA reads TGTGCCAGTAGTATTGGAGACAGGGGAAGTCAGCCCCCGCCTTTT.